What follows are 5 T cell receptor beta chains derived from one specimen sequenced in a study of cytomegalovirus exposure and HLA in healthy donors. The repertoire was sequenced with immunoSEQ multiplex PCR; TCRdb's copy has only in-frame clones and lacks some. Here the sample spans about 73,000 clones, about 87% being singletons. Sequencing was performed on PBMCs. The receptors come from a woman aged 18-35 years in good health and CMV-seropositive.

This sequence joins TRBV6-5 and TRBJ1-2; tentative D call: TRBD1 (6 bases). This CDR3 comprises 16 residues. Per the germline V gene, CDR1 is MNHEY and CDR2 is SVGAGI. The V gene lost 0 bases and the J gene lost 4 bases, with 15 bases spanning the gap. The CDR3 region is CASSYSPGGGPYGYTF. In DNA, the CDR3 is TGTGCCAGCAGTTACTCACCGGGCGGGGGCCCCTATGGCTACACCTTC.

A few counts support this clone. CDR3 sequence reads: CSGTGPDYGYTF. CDR3 DNA sequence: TGCAGCGGGACAGGGCCAGACTATGGCTACACCTTC. The chain links TRBV29-1 to TRBJ1-2, with 8 bases aligning to TRBD1. This CDR3 has 12 amino acids. J gave up 3 bases and V 7 bases, and 4 bases lay outside the gene matches. The germline CDR1 and CDR2 sequences are SQVTM and ANQGSEA.

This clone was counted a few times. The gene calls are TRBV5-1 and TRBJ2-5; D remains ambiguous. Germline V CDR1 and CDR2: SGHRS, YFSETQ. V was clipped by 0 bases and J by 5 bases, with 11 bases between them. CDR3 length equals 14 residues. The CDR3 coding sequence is TGCGCCAGCAGCTTGGGCAACCCCAGGGAGACCCAGTACTTC. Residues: CASSLGNPRETQYF.

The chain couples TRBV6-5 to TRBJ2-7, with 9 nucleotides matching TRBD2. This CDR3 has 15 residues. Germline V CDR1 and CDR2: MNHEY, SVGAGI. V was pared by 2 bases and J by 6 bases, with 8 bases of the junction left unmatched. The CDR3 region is CASSYSSGRVREQYF. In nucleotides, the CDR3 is TGTGCCAGCAGTTACAGTAGCGGGAGAGTTCGCGAGCAGTACTTC.

This chain's CDR3 is CASSRTWDSSYEQYF. The CDR3 DNA is TGTGCCAGCAGCCGGACCTGGGACAGTTCCTACGAGCAGTACTTC. The chain employs TRBV7-9 and TRBJ2-5; TRBD1 matches 7 bases. The tail of the sequence fits TRBJ2-7 better, so the J call may be wrong. The CDR3 consists of 15 residues. The germline CDR1 and CDR2 sequences are SEHNR and FQNEAQ (reference sequence).